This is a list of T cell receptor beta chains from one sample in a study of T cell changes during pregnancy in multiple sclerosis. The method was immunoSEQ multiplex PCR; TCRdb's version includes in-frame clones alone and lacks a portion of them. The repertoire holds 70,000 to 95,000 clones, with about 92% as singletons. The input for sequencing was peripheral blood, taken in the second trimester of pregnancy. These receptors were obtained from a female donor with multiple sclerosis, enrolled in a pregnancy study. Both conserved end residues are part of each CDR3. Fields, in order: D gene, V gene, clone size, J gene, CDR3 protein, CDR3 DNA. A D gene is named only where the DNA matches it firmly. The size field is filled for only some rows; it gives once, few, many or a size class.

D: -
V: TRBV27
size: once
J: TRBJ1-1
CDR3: CASSLGGETEAFF
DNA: TGTGCCAGCAGTTTAGGCGGGGAGACTGAAGCTTTCTTT

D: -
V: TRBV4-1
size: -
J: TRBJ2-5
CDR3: CASSPGTLVEETQYF
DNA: TGCGCCAGCAGCCCCGGGACACTCGTAGAGGAGACCCAGTACTTC

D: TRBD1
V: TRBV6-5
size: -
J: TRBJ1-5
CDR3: CASSRQGGTDQPQHF
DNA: TGTGCCAGCAGCCGACAGGGGGGAACTGATCAGCCCCAGCATTTT

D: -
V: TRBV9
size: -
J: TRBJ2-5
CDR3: CASSVEPGAAIRTQYF
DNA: TGTGCCAGCAGCGTGGAACCGGGAGCTGCCATCCGGACCCAGTACTTC

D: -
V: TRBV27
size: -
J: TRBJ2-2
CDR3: CASSLFSGVTGELFF
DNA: TGTGCCAGCAGTTTATTTTCAGGGGTCACCGGGGAGCTGTTTTTT

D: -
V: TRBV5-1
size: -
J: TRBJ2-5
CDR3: CASSLVGRQETQYF
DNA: TGCGCCAGCAGCTTGGTGGGCAGGCAAGAGACCCAGTACTTC

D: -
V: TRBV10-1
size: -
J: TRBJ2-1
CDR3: CASSESLQKNEQFF
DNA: TGCGCCAGCAGTGAGTCTTTACAGAAAAATGAGCAGTTCTTC

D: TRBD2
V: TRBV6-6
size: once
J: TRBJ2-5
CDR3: CASSYLAGGQETQYF
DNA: TGTGCCAGCAGCTATCTAGCGGGGGGCCAAGAGACCCAGTACTTC

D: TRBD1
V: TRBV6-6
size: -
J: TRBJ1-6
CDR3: CASSGQGLESPLHF
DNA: TGTGCCAGCAGTGGACAGGGGCTGGAATCACCCCTCCACTTT

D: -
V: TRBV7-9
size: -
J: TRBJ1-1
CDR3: CASSLAHGGTNTEAFF
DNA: TGTGCCAGCAGCTTAGCGCACGGGGGTACGAACACTGAAGCTTTCTTT

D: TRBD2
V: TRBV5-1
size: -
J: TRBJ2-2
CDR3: CASSLAGGGVAGELFF
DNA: TGCGCCAGCAGCTTGGCCGGCGGGGGAGTCGCCGGGGAGCTGTTTTTT

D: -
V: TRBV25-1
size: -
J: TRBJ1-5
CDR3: CASSAGGYSNQPQHF
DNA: TGTGCCAGCAGTGCCGGGGGATATAGCAATCAGCCCCAGCATTTT

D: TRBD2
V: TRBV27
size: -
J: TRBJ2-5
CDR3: CASSLRASGEETQYF
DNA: TGTGCCAGCAGTTTACGGGCTAGCGGGGAAGAGACCCAGTACTTC

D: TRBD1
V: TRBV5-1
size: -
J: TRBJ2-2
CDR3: CASSPLFENRGTGELFF
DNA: TGCGCCAGCAGTCCCCTGTTTGAGAACAGGGGCACCGGGGAGCTGTTTTTT

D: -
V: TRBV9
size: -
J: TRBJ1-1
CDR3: CASSVARKNTEAFF
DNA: TGTGCCAGCAGCGTGGCCCGCAAGAACACTGAAGCTTTCTTT

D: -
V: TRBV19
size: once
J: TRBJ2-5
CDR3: CASSIRGTEETQYF
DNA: TGTGCCAGTAGTATACGGGGGACGGAGGAGACCCAGTACTTC

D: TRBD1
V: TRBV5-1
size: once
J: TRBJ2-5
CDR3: CASSLGPGQGQETQYF
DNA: TGCGCCAGCAGCTTGGGGCCGGGACAGGGCCAAGAGACCCAGTACTTC

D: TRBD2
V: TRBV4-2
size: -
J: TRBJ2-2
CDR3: CASSQYLAGGPTGELFF
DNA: TGTGCCAGCAGCCAGTACCTAGCGGGGGGGCCGACCGGGGAGCTGTTTTTT

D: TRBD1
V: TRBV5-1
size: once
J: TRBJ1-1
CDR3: CASSVGQGAPEAFF
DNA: TGCGCCAGCAGCGTCGGACAGGGGGCCCCTGAAGCTTTCTTT

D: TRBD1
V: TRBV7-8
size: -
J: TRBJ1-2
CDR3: CASSRTTGGYGYTF
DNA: TGTGCCAGCAGCCGGACTACAGGGGGCTATGGCTACACCTTC

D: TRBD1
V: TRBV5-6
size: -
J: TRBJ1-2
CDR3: CASSLGQGGLHGYTF
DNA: TGTGCCAGCAGCTTGGGACAGGGGGGTCTTCATGGCTACACCTTC

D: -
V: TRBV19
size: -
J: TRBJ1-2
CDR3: CASSSTNTYGYTF
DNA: TGTGCCAGTAGTAGCACAAATACCTATGGCTACACCTTC

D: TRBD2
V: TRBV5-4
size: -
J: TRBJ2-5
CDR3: CASSLFSGSKETQYF
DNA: TGTGCCAGCAGCTTATTTAGCGGGTCGAAAGAGACCCAGTACTTC

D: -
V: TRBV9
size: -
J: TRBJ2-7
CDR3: CASSGQGYEQYF
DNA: TGTGCCAGCAGCGGCCAGGGATACGAGCAGTACTTC

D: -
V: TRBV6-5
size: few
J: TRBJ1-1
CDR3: CASIKPGVTEAFF
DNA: TGTGCCAGCATCAAGCCAGGGGTCACTGAAGCTTTCTTT

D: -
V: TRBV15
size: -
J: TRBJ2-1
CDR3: CATSRVADTYNEQFF
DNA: TGTGCCACCAGCAGAGTAGCGGATACCTACAATGAGCAGTTCTTC

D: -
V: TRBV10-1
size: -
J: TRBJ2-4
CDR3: CAPRPYLWGLAKNIQYF
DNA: TGCGCCCCCAGACCCTATCTTTGGGGGCTAGCCAAAAACATTCAGTACTTC

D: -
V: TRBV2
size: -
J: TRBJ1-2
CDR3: CASSGGVGRGYGYTF
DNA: TGTGCCAGCAGTGGTGGGGTGGGCAGGGGCTATGGCTACACCTTC

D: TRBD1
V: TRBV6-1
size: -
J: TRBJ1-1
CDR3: CASRMTGVTEAFF
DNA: TGTGCCAGCAGGATGACAGGGGTCACTGAAGCTTTCTTT

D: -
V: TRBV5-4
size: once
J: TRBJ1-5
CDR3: CASSPFEAGPTVNQPQHF
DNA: TGTGCCAGCAGCCCATTCGAAGCGGGACCGACTGTAAATCAGCCCCAGCATTTT

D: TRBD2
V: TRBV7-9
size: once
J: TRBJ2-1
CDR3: CASDLSGGAREQFF
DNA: TGTGCCAGCGACCTCAGCGGGGGGGCGAGGGAGCAGTTCTTC

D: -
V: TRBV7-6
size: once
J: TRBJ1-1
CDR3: CASSRGVNTEAFF
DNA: TGTGCCAGCAGCCGGGGGGTGAACACTGAAGCTTTCTTT

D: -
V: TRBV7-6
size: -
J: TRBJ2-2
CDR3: CASSLQGQGINTGELFF
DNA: TGTGCCAGCAGCTTACAAGGGCAGGGGATAAACACCGGGGAGCTGTTTTTT

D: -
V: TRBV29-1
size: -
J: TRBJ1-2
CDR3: CSVEGRGYTF
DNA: TGCAGCGTTGAAGGGAGGGGCTACACCTTC

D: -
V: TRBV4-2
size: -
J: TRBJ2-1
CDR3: CASSQDRGTSRFEQFF
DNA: TGTGCCAGCAGCCAAGACCGGGGGACCAGTCGCTTTGAGCAGTTCTTC

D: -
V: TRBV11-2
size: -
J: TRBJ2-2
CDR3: CASRDPTGKNTGELFF
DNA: TGTGCCAGCAGAGACCCAACAGGAAAGAACACCGGGGAGCTGTTTTTT

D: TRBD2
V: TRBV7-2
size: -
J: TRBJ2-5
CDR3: CASSPRALAGGWETQYF
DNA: TGTGCCAGCAGCCCCCGGGCACTAGCGGGGGGGTGGGAGACCCAGTACTTC

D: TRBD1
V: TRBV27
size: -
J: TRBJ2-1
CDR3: CASMGQGFNEQFF
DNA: TGTGCCAGCATGGGACAGGGGTTTAATGAGCAGTTCTTC

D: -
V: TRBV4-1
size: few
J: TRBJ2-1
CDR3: CASSLGGGHNEQFF
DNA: TGCGCCAGCAGCCTAGGGGGGGGTCACAATGAGCAGTTCTTC

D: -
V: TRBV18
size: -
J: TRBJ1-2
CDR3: CASSPPSQGNYGYTF
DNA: TGTGCCAGCTCACCACCAAGTCAGGGGAACTATGGCTACACCTTC

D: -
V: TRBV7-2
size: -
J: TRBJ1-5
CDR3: CASSLGRGRAQPQHF
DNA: TGTGCCAGCAGCTTAGGGCGGGGCAGGGCTCAGCCCCAGCATTTT

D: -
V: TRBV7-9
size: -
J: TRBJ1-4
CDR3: CASSSGRGREKLFF
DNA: TGTGCCAGCAGCTCCGGTAGGGGTAGGGAAAAACTGTTTTTT

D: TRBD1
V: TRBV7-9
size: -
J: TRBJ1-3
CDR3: CASSESGGRGNTIYF
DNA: TGTGCCAGCAGCGAGTCAGGGGGCAGAGGAAACACCATATATTTT

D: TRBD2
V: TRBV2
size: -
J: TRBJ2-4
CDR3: CASSQGLAGGLNIQYF
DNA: TGTGCCAGCAGTCAAGGACTAGCGGGGGGGCTAAACATTCAGTACTTC

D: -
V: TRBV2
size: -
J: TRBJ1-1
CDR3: CASSWDNLNTEAFF
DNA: TGTGCCAGCAGTTGGGACAATCTGAACACTGAAGCTTTCTTT

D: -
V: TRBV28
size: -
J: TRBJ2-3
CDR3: CASSFYRWDTQYF
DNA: TGTGCCAGCAGTTTCTATCGCTGGGATACGCAGTATTTT

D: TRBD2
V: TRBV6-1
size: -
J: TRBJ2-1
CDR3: CASSLGLAQYNEQFF
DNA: TGTGCCAGCAGTCTTGGACTAGCGCAATACAATGAGCAGTTCTTC

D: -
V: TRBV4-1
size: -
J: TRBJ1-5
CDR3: CASSQGVSNQPQHF
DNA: TGCGCCAGCAGCCAAGGAGTTAGCAATCAGCCCCAGCATTTT

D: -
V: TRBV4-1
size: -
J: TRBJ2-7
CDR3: CASSQDSSYEQYF
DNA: TGCGCCAGCAGCCAAGACTCCTCCTACGAGCAGTACTTC

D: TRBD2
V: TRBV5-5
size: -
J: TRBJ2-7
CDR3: CASSSLGALAGSSYEQYF
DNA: TGTGCCAGCAGCTCCCTCGGGGCGCTAGCGGGGAGCTCCTACGAGCAGTACTTC

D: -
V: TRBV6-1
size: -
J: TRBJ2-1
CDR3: CASSEAASKGDEQFF
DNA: TGTGCCAGCAGTGAAGCCGCGTCGAAGGGGGATGAGCAGTTCTTC

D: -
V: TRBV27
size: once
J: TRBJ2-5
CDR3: CASSLRWGMGPKETQYF
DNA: TGTGCCAGCAGTTTGCGGTGGGGTATGGGGCCAAAAGAGACCCAGTACTTC

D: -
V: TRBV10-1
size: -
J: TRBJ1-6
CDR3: CASSETQSSPLHF
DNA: TGCGCCAGCAGTGAGACCCAGTCTTCACCCCTCCACTTT